The 12 T cell receptor beta chains in this list originate from one sample, sequenced in a study of blood T cell repertoires in COVID-19. Method: immunoSEQ multiplex PCR; TCRdb's copy keeps in-frame clones and lacks some. The data contain 250,000 to 350,000 clones, around nine tenths of them seen just once; the ten biggest clones take up less than 1%. Sequenced: peripheral blood. The receptors originated from a woman aged 40-49 years who had recovered from COVID-19.

The V and J genes are TRBV2 and TRBJ2-7, with a tentative D call TRBD2 (6 bases). V dropped 6 bases and J dropped 5 bases, with 14 bases sitting between them. Germline-derived CDR1 and CDR2 are SNHLY and FYNNEI. The CDR3 sequence is 13 residues long. CDR3 DNA sequence: TGTGCCAGCAGAGACACGGGGGTTCACGAGCAGTACTTC. It encodes CASRDTGVHEQYF.

The genes are TRBV7-9 and TRBJ1-6, with D unclear. V shed 1 base and J shed 6 bases, with 10 bases lying between them. Per the germline V gene, CDR1 is SEHNR and CDR2 is FQNEAQ (reference sequence). The CDR3 loop spans 15 amino acids. CDR3 loop: CASSLEPSVNSPLHF. The CDR3 DNA is TGTGCCAGCAGCTTAGAACCGTCGGTTAATTCACCCCTCCACTTT.

The chain joins TRBV5-1 to TRBJ2-7, with D tentatively TRBD1 (6 bases). Looked up from germline, CDR1 is SGHRS and CDR2 is YFSETQ. The CDR3 contains 14 residues. Trimming cost V 0 bases and J 3 bases, with 10 bases left between them. The CDR3 here is CASSLEAGDYEQYF. The CDR3 coding sequence is TGCGCCAGCAGCTTGGAGGCAGGGGACTACGAGCAGTACTTC.

The chain is built from TRBV29-1 and TRBJ2-2, with D tentatively TRBD1 (5 bases). V lost 3 bases and J 2 bases, leaving 10 bases between the germline ends. CDR1 and CDR2 from the germline V gene are SQVTM and ANQGSEA. The CDR3 is 14 residues long. In DNA form, the CDR3 reads TGCAGCGTTGATCGCCAGGGAAACACCGGGGAGCTGTTTTTT. This codes for CSVDRQGNTGELFF.

The chain joins TRBV6-5 to TRBJ1-2; possible D gene TRBD1, 5 bases. Germline V gene data show CDR1 as MNHEY and CDR2 as SVGAGI. Trimming stripped 7 bases from V and 7 bases from J, with 16 bases between. The CDR3 contains 13 residues. Written as DNA, the CDR3 is TGTGCCAGCAAGGGAGGGGCTGTAAGTGGCTACACCTTC. This codes for CASKGGAVSGYTF.

The gene calls are TRBV19 and TRBJ1-5; 8 nucleotides agree with TRBD1. J lost 9 bases, V lost 5 bases, and 12 bases had no gene match. The CDR3 loop spans 15 amino acids. From germline, CDR1 is LNHDA and CDR2 SQIVND (reference sequence). CDR3 residues: CASSPPGQVAGPQHF. For the CDR3, the DNA is TGTGCCAGTAGTCCCCCGGGACAGGTGGCGGGGCCCCAGCATTTT.

The chain joins TRBV28 to TRBJ2-7, with 7 bases that match TRBD2. The CDR3 is made up of 13 amino acids. The junction had 10 bases not matched to a gene; V was cut back by 8 bases and J by 6 bases. Germline V CDR1 and CDR2: MDHEN, SYDVKM. CDR3 nucleotide sequence: TGTGCCAGCGTTTTGGGGGGGAGGGTCGAGCAGTACTTC. The encoded protein is CASVLGGRVEQYF.

This sequence joins TRBV24-1 and TRBJ1-1; D perhaps matches TRBD1 (6 bases). Looked up from germline, CDR1 is KGHDR and CDR2 is SFDVKD. V lost 4 bases and J lost 7, with 12 bases in between. The CDR3 extends over 13 amino acids. The CDR3 loop is CATSDPDRFEAFF. CDR3 nucleotide sequence: TGTGCCACCAGTGACCCGGACAGATTTGAAGCTTTCTTT.

There are a few counts of this clone. This chain links TRBV18 with TRBJ2-7; no reliable D call. The CDR3 runs to 12 residues. V was cut by 3 bases and J by 2 bases, with 5 bases left in between. From germline, CDR1 is KGHSH and CDR2 LQKENI. CDR3 protein: CASSPPAYEQYF. The CDR3 DNA reads as TGTGCCAGCTCACCCCCGGCCTACGAGCAGTACTTC.

This chain joins TRBV28 and TRBJ2-7, with 12 bases fitting TRBD2. Germline CDR1 and CDR2: MDHEN and SYDVKM. V lost 3 bases, J lost 4 bases, and 7 bases stayed unmatched. CDR3 length: 16 residues. The CDR3: CASSFTLAGGGYEQYF. The CDR3 DNA follows: TGTGCCAGCAGTTTTACACTAGCGGGAGGTGGGTACGAGCAGTACTTC.

V and J are TRBV6-5 and TRBJ2-5, with no clear D. CDR1 MNHEY and CDR2 SVGAGI come from the germline V gene. Trimming pared 2 bases from V and 5 bases from J, leaving 9 bases between. CDR3 length: 13 residues. CDR3 DNA: TGTGCCAGCAGTTACAACTTTCGGGAGACCCAGTACTTC. This codes for CASSYNFRETQYF.

The chain combines TRBV24-1 with TRBJ2-5, with D possibly being TRBD1 (5 bases). Deletions cut 9 bases from V and 0 bases from J, with 13 bases between. CDR3 length equals 14 residues. From germline, CDR1 is KGHDR and CDR2 SFDVKD. Here the CDR3 reads CATGAVGDQETQYF. The CDR3 DNA reads as TGTGCCACCGGGGCTGTCGGAGACCAAGAGACCCAGTACTTC.